Each of the 16 T cell receptor beta chains below was sequenced from the same sample in a study of T cell changes during pregnancy in multiple sclerosis. Clones were read by immunoSEQ multiplex PCR, and TCRdb kept only the in-frame ones, dropping some. Here the sample spans over 55,000 clones, roughly 90% being singletons. Sequenced here: peripheral blood, sampled after pregnancy. These receptors all stem from a female donor in good health, enrolled as a control in a pregnancy study.

The chain joins TRBV5-4 to TRBJ2-4, with 7 bases lining up with TRBD1. The germline V gene encodes CDR1 SGHNT and CDR2 YYREEE (reference sequence). The CDR3 contains 15 residues. The V segment lost 3 bases and the J segment 4 bases; nucleotides outside the gene matches: 7. DNA of the CDR3: TGTGCCAGCAGCTCATCGACAGGGCCGAAAAACATTCAGTACTTC. Translated: CASSSSTGPKNIQYF.

A few counts support this clone. The rearrangement uses TRBV9 and TRBJ2-1; the match to TRBD2 covers 8 bases. The CDR3 spans 15 residues. With V trimmed by 4 bases and J by 2 bases, 5 bases remained unmatched. Germline V CDR1 and CDR2: SGDLS, YYNGEE. CDR3 sequence: CASSPRGDPYNEQFF. The CDR3 bases are TGTGCCAGCAGCCCGCGGGGGGATCCCTACAATGAGCAGTTCTTC.

The V gene is TRBV5-1, the J gene TRBJ2-7; possibly TRBD1 for D (5 bases). CDR1 and CDR2 from the germline V gene are SGHRS and YFSETQ. This CDR3 contains 16 residues. V dropped 3 bases and J dropped 7 bases, with 23 bases sitting between them. DNA of the CDR3: TGCGCCAGCAGCTGGGGTGGGGCGAACCGTCTGGGGGAGCAGTACTTC. Translation: CASSWGGANRLGEQYF.

The V and J genes are TRBV6-5 and TRBJ2-1, with 9 bases that match TRBD2. This CDR3 has 15 amino acids. J gave up 0 bases and V 5 bases, and 2 bases lay outside the gene matches. The germline V gene encodes CDR1 MNHEY and CDR2 SVGAGI. This CDR3 reads CASSRSGSSYNEQFF. In nucleotides, the CDR3 is TGTGCCAGCAGTCGTAGCGGGAGCTCCTACAATGAGCAGTTCTTC.

This clone appeared once. The chain is built from TRBV30 and TRBJ1-2, with D unresolved. Germline CDR1 and CDR2: GTSNPN and SVGIG (reference sequence). There are 16 residues in the CDR3. Between the trimmed V and J ends, which lost 0 bases and 6 bases, there was a span of 20 bases. The CDR3 protein is CAWSVRGGLTGDGYTF. CDR3 DNA: TGTGCCTGGAGTGTACGGGGAGGGCTCACGGGCGATGGCTACACCTTC.

This clone appeared a single time. The chain joins TRBV25-1 to TRBJ1-1; 7 bases line up with TRBD1. The CDR3 has 15 residues. V gave up 6 bases and J gave up 0 bases; unmatched junction bases: 7. Germline V gene sequence: CDR1 MGHDK, CDR2 SYGVNS. The CDR3, as DNA: TGTGCCAGCAGCTACAGGGGCCATATGAACACTGAAGCTTTCTTT. This sequence encodes CASSYRGHMNTEAFF.

This chain connects TRBV6-1 to TRBJ1-1; possible D gene TRBD1, 6 bases. V lost 3 bases, J lost 9 bases, and 8 bases lay in between. This CDR3 is 11 amino acids long. Germline V gene sequence: CDR1 MNHNS, CDR2 SASEGT. As DNA, the CDR3 is TGTGCCAGCAGTGATACAGGGAAAGCTTTCTTT. Its translation: CASSDTGKAFF.

V and J are TRBV7-6 and TRBJ2-1; TRBD1 aligns across 7 bases. V shed 6 bases, J shed 3 bases, and the junction held 8 bases outside the gene matches. The CDR3 length is 15 residues. Germline CDR1 is SGHVS and CDR2 is FNYEAQ. This chain's CDR3 is CASSLGTDLYNEQFF. As DNA, the CDR3 is TGTGCCAGCAGTTTGGGGACAGACCTCTACAATGAGCAGTTCTTC.

The CDR3 loop is CASTGGGETQYF. As DNA, the CDR3 is TGTGCCAGCACCGGCGGGGGGGAGACCCAGTACTTC. The chain carries TRBV27 and TRBJ2-5, with 8 bases lining up with TRBD2. Trimming at V came to 7 bases and at J to 5 bases, leaving 3 bases not matched to a gene. This CDR3 is built from 12 residues. Germline V CDR1 and CDR2: MNHEY, SMNVEV (reference sequence).

The V call is TRBV6-4, the J call TRBJ1-1; 7 nucleotides match TRBD1. The CDR3 is made up of 13 amino acids. With V trimmed by 5 bases and J by 2 bases, 2 bases remained unmatched. The V gene's germline CDR1 is MRHNA and CDR2 SNTAGT. The DNA for the CDR3 is TGTGCCAGCAGTAGGGACAGTAACACTGAAGCTTTCTTT. Residues: CASSRDSNTEAFF.

This chain joins TRBV6-5 and TRBJ2-1; 8 nucleotides line up with TRBD2. Looked up from germline, CDR1 is MNHEY and CDR2 is SVGAGI. CDR3 size: 13 residues. With V trimmed by 7 bases and J by 8 bases, 7 bases remained unmatched. CDR3 loop: CASNREGSDEQFF. The CDR3 nucleotides read TGTGCCAGCAACCGGGAGGGGTCCGATGAGCAGTTCTTC.

This rearrangement joins TRBV6-1 to TRBJ1-2; D not certain. Trimming pared 2 bases from V and 4 bases from J, leaving 14 bases between. CDR3 length: 15 residues. Germline CDR1 MNHNS, CDR2 SASEGT. This CDR3 reads CASSETRVSVYGYTF. The CDR3, as DNA: TGTGCCAGCAGTGAAACGAGGGTTTCGGTCTATGGCTACACCTTC.

The gene calls are TRBV30 and TRBJ1-5, with 9 bases fitting TRBD1. This CDR3 is built from 13 residues. Trimming cost V 6 bases and J 4 bases; bases outside gene matches: 4. In germline, CDR1 is GTSNPN, CDR2 SVGIG (reference sequence). This CDR3 reads CACPGTGNQPQHF. CDR3 DNA: TGTGCCTGTCCGGGGACAGGGAATCAGCCCCAGCATTTT.

This clone has a handful of counts. CDR3 DNA sequence: TGTGCCAGCTCACCAGGTTACCGGGAAGGGTATGGCTACACCTTC. It specifies CASSPGYREGYGYTF. The chain combines TRBV18 with TRBJ1-2; D remains unclear. The germline gives CDR1 KGHSH, CDR2 LQKENI. Between the trimmed V and J ends, which lost 2 bases and 5 bases, there was a span of 15 bases. The length of the CDR3 is 15 residues.

The genes are TRBV11-2 and TRBJ2-1, with 10 positions matching TRBD2. Trimming took 1 base from V and 4 from J; bases not matched to a gene: 4. CDR3 length: 16 residues. The V gene's germline CDR1 is SGHAT and CDR2 FQNNGV. The CDR3 loop is CASSLAAGGPYNEQFF. The CDR3 DNA follows: TGTGCCAGCAGCTTAGCAGCGGGGGGGCCTTACAATGAGCAGTTCTTC.

This chain joins TRBV7-2 and TRBJ2-7; 9 nucleotides agree with TRBD2. Trimming cost V 1 base and J 4 bases; bases outside gene matches: 5. The CDR3 contains 15 residues. The germline V gene encodes CDR1 SGHTA and CDR2 FQGNSA. CDR3 nucleotide sequence: TGTGCCAGCAGCTTAGGGGCTAGCGGGATATACGAGCAGTACTTC. Its protein is CASSLGASGIYEQYF.